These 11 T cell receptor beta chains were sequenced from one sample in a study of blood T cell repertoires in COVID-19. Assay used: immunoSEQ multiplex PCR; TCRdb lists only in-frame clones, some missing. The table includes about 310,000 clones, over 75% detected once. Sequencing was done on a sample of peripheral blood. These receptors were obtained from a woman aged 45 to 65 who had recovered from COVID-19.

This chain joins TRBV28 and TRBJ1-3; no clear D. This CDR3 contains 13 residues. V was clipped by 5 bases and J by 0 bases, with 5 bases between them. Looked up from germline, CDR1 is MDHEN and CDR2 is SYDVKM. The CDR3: CASSTSSGNTIYF. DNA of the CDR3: TGTGCCAGCAGTACCAGCTCTGGAAACACCATATATTTT.

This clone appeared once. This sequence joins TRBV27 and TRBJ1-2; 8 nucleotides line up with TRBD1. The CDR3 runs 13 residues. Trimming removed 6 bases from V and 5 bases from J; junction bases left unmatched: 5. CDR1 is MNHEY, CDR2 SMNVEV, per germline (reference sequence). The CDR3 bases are TGTGCCAGCAGCCAGACAGGGGCTTATGGCTACACCTTC. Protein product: CASSQTGAYGYTF.

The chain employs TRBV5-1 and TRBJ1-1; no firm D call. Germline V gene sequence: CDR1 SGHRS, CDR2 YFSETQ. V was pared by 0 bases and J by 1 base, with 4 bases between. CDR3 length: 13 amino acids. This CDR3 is CASSLDRNTEAFF. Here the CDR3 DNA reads TGCGCCAGCAGCTTGGACAGGAACACTGAAGCTTTCTTT.

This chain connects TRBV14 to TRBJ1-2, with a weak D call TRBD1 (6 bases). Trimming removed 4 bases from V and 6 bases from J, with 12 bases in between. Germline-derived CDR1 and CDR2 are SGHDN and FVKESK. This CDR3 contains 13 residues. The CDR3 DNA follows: TGTGCCAGCAGCCTTGGGACACCCCATGGCTACACCTTC. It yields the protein CASSLGTPHGYTF. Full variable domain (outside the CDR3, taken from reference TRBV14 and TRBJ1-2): EAGVTQFPSHSVIEKGQTVTLRCDPISGHDNLYWYRRVMGKEIKFLLHFVKESKQDESGMPNNRFLAERTGGTYSTLKVQPAELEDSGVYFCASSLGTPHGYTFGSGTRLTVV.

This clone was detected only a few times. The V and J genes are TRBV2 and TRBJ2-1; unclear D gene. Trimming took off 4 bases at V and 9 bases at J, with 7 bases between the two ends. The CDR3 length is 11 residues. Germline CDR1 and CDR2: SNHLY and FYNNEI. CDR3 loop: CASSAESEQFF. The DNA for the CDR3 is TGTGCCAGCAGTGCCGAGAGTGAGCAGTTCTTC.

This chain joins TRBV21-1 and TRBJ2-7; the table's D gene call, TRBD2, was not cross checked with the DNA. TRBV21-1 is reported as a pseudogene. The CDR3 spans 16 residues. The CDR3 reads CASSLSGLAGTYEQYF. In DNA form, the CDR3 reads TGTGCCAGCAGCCTTTCGGGACTAGCGGGTACCTACGAGCAGTACTTC.

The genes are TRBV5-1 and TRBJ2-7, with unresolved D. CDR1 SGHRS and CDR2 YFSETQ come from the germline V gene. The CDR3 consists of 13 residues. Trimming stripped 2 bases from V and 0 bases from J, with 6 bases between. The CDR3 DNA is TGCGCCAGCAGCTTCCACAACTCCTACGAGCAGTACTTC. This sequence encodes CASSFHNSYEQYF.

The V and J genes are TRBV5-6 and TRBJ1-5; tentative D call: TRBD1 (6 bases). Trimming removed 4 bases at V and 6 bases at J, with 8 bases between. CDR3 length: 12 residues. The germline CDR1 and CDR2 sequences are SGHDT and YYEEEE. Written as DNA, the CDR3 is TGTGCCAGCAGCCAGGGGTTTCAGCCCCAGCATTTT. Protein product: CASSQGFQPQHF.

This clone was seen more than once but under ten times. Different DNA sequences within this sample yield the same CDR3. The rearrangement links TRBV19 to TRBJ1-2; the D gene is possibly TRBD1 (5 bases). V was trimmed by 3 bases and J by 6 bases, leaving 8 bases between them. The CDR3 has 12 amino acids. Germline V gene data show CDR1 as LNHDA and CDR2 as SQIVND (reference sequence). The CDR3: CASSIQGDGYTF. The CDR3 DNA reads TGTGCCAGTAGTATCCAGGGTGATGGCTACACCTTC.

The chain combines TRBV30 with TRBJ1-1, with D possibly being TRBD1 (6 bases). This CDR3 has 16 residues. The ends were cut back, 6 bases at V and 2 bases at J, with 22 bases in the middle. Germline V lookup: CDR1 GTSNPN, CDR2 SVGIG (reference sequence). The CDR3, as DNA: TGTGCCTGCGCGAGAATTACAGGGTTCGTAAACACTGAAGCTTTCTTT. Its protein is CACARITGFVNTEAFF.

The CDR3 here is CASRGPGGETQYF. The CDR3 DNA sequence: TGTGCCAGCAGGGGGCCCGGGGGGGAGACCCAGTACTTC. This sequence joins TRBV5-5 and TRBJ2-5; TRBD2 matches at 7 bases. With V trimmed by 5 bases and J by 5 bases, 6 bases remained unmatched. Germline V lookup: CDR1 SGHKS, CDR2 YYEKEE (reference sequence). The CDR3 is made up of 13 amino acids.